Listed below are T cell receptor beta chains from one sample, sequenced in a study of chemoradiotherapy in HPV16-positive cancers. TCRdb's table, derived via immunoSEQ multiplex PCR, lists solely in-frame clones and lacks some. The sample records thousands of clones, 78% being singletons. Sample collection occurred from a patient who underwent chemoradiotherapy. The receptors originated from a human donor with HPV-associated anogenital cancer. Both conserved end residues are part of each CDR3. A D gene is named only where the DNA matches it firmly. The size of a clone is reported for some rows only, either as once, few or many, or as a class for expanded clones.

>TRBV9|TRBD2|17|NA|TRBJ2-7
TGTGCCAGCAGCTACCCGAGGGGGGCTAGCGGGAGCTACGAGCAGTACTTC
CASSYPRGASGSYEQYF
>TRBV6-1|TRBD2|18|few|TRBJ2-3
TGTGCCAGCAGTGGACTAGCGGGGGGTCGTCCTAGCACAGATACGCAGTATTTT
CASSGLAGGRPSTDTQYF
>TRBV5-1|NA|14|NA|TRBJ1-1
TGCGCCAGCAGCTTGGCCGGACCGGCCACTGAAGCTTTCTTT
CASSLAGPATEAFF
>TRBV28|NA|15|NA|TRBJ1-5
TGTGCCAGCAGTTTATTTCCGGGAGGGGAGCAGCCCCAGCATTTT
CASSLFPGGEQPQHF
>TRBV10-3|NA|17|NA|TRBJ2-4
TGTGCCATCAGTGAGTCGGAAGGGGACGGGTACGGAAACATTCAGTACTTC
CAISESEGDGYGNIQYF
>TRBV21-1|NA|12|NA|TRBJ2-5
TGTGCCAGCAGCAAACGCGGCGAGACCCAGTACTTC
CASSKRGETQYF
>TRBV27|NA|14|NA|TRBJ1-5
TGTGCCAGCACAATTTCTGCGGGAAATCAGCCCCAGCATTTT
CASTISAGNQPQHF
>TRBV9|TRBD2|15|NA|TRBJ2-4
TGTGCCAGCAGCGCGACGACTAGCTCGGGAAACATTCAGTACTTC
CASSATTSSGNIQYF
>TRBV5-1|NA|17|NA|TRBJ2-3
TGCGCCAGCAGCTCGCGGACATACTCCACCGGCACAGATACGCAGTATTTT
CASSSRTYSTGTDTQYF
>TRBV6-6|TRBD1|15|NA|TRBJ2-1
TGTGCCAGCAGTTACGAGACAGGGGGCGCAAATGAGCAGTTCTTC
CASSYETGGANEQFF
>TRBV29-1|NA|13|NA|TRBJ1-5
TGCAGCGTTGTGTCAGGGGGCAATCAGCCCCAGCATTTT
CSVVSGGNQPQHF
>TRBV4-1|NA|16|NA|TRBJ2-1
TGCGCCAGCAGCCAAGGGCGTCCCAGCTCCTACAATGAGCAGTTCTTC
CASSQGRPSSYNEQFF
>TRBV27|TRBD2|16|NA|TRBJ2-3
TGTGCCAGCAGTCTGACTAGCGGGGGAGGCACAGATACGCAGTATTTT
CASSLTSGGGTDTQYF
>TRBV4-1|NA|16|few|TRBJ1-1
TGCGCCAGCAGCCAAGGACAGGCAGGATTCAACACTGAAGCTTTCTTT
CASSQGQAGFNTEAFF
>TRBV6-5|TRBD1|14|once|TRBJ2-7
TGTGCCAGCAGTTACCGGACAGGGGCGGGCGAGCAGTACTTC
CASSYRTGAGEQYF
>TRBV7-2|NA|12|NA|TRBJ1-1
TGTGCCAGCAGCTTCGCAGGGGCAATTGCTTTCTTT
CASSFAGAIAFF
>TRBV18|NA|13|NA|TRBJ1-2
TGTGCCAGCTCAAGTCGGGTATCTGATGGCTACACCTTC
CASSSRVSDGYTF
>TRBV27|TRBD2|18|few|TRBJ2-2
TGTGCCAGCAGTTTGTCCCATCTAGCGGGGGGGCCGACCGGGGAGCTGTTTTTT
CASSLSHLAGGPTGELFF
>TRBV6-1|NA|14|NA|TRBJ2-5
TGTGCCAGCAGGGTCGTCGTTGGGTTCGAGACCCAGTACTTC
CASRVVVGFETQYF
>TRBV10-3|NA|15|NA|TRBJ2-7
TGTGCCATCAGTGAGTCTGACGGAGCGATCTACGAGCAGTACTTC
CAISESDGAIYEQYF
>TRBV10-3|NA|12|NA|TRBJ2-3
TGTGCCATCAGTACAGGTACAGATACGCAGTATTTT
CAISTGTDTQYF
>TRBV7-3|NA|13|NA|TRBJ2-3
TGTGCCAGCAGCTCCAGCGGGACAGATACGCAGTATTTT
CASSSSGTDTQYF
>TRBV7-2|TRBD2|13|few|TRBJ2-5
TGTGCCAGCCAAGCGGGGGGCGGGGAGACCCAGTACTTC
CASQAGGGETQYF
>TRBV19|NA|15|NA|TRBJ2-1
TGTGCCAGTAGTGGCACGGGGGCCGTCTACAATGAGCAGTTCTTC
CASSGTGAVYNEQFF
>TRBV30|NA|14|NA|TRBJ1-5
TGTGCCTGGCAAGGTCCAGGGGGCAATCAGCCCCAGCATTTT
CAWQGPGGNQPQHF
>TRBV4-1|NA|14|once|TRBJ1-1
TGCGCCAGCAGCCAAAACGGGGGGAGCACTGAAGCTTTCTTT
CASSQNGGSTEAFF
>TRBV6-1|NA|11|NA|TRBJ1-2
TGTGCCAGCAGTCCCTGGTATGGCTACACCTTC
CASSPWYGYTF
>TRBV6-5|NA|15|NA|TRBJ1-1
TGTGCCAGCAGTTACTCAAGGGGTGCACTGACTGAAGCTTTCTTT
CASSYSRGALTEAFF
>TRBV7-9|TRBD2|14|once|TRBJ2-1
TGTGCCAGCAGCTTCCTTAGCGGGAGCGATGAGCAGTTCTTC
CASSFLSGSDEQFF
>TRBV6-1|NA|15|NA|TRBJ2-7
TGTGCCAGCAGTGAATTCAGGGGCCATTCCTACGAGCAGTACTTC
CASSEFRGHSYEQYF
>TRBV5-1|NA|13|NA|TRBJ2-5
TGCGCCAGCAGCCGCGGGACAAAAGAGACCCAGTACTTC
CASSRGTKETQYF
>TRBV30|NA|11|NA|TRBJ2-5
TGTGCCTGGACAGGCCAAGAGACCCAGTACTTC
CAWTGQETQYF
>TRBV6-1|TRBD1|15|NA|TRBJ1-2
TGTGCCAGCAGTGAAACCTTGGGACAGTTTAATGGCTACACCTTC
CASSETLGQFNGYTF
>TRBV21-1|NA|17|NA|TRBJ2-7
NA
CASSKVGGGTSSYEQYF
>TRBV6-1|NA|14|NA|TRBJ2-1
TGTGCCAGCAGTGGGACAGTCTCCTACAATGAGCAGTTCTTC
CASSGTVSYNEQFF
>TRBV7-2|NA|16|NA|TRBJ2-1
TGTGCCAGCACCCGTAGTCCACCGTTAAACAACAATGAGCAGTTCTTC
CASTRSPPLNNNEQFF
>TRBV18|NA|14|NA|TRBJ1-1
TGTGCCAGCTCACCCAGGGGAAAGAACACTGAAGCTTTCTTT
CASSPRGKNTEAFF
>TRBV6-1|TRBD2|20|NA|TRBJ2-1
TGTGCCAGCAGTGAACGATATGAGACCAGGCCTAGCGGGAGGGCGGATGAGCAGTTCTTC
CASSERYETRPSGRADEQFF
>TRBV5-6|NA|13|NA|TRBJ1-1
TGTGCCAGCAGCTTGTGGGGGAACACTGAAGCTTTCTTT
CASSLWGNTEAFF
>TRBV30|TRBD1|14|NA|TRBJ1-6
TGTGCCTGGAAACCAGGACAGGGCGGATCACCCCTCCACTTT
CAWKPGQGGSPLHF